The 20 T cell receptor beta chains in this list originate from one sample, sequenced in a study of neurological immune-mediated disorders. Time point meaning: longitudinal time-point 3. TCRdb passed the 5' RACE reads through MiXCR, listing each CDR3 protein once. The sample contains roughly 50,000 distinct CDR3 sequences, about 12% of which appear only once. The sample consisted of PBMCs. Receptors originate from a male donor with HTLV-1-associated myelopathy (HAM/TSP).

This clonotype was seen at least ten times. The chain joins TRBV4-3 to TRBJ2-5, with D perhaps matching TRBD2 (7 bases). V was trimmed by 0 bases and J by 5 bases, leaving 19 bases between them. Germline V gene lookup returns CDR1 LGHNA and CDR2 YSLEER. The CDR3 has 17 residues. CDR3 region: CASSQEPRGGAGETQYF. CDR3 DNA sequence: TGCGCCAGCAGCCAAGAGCCCCGAGGGGGGGCCGGGGAGACCCAGTACTTC.

This clonotype was recorded at least ten times. The chain has TRBV5-6 and TRBJ2-7; D gene unclear. The CDR3 is 12 residues long. CDR1 and CDR2 (germline): SGHDT, YYEEEE. Trimming removed 0 bases at V and 0 bases at J, with 1 base between. The CDR3: CASSLASYEQYF. In nucleotides, the CDR3 is TGTGCCAGCAGCTTGGCCTCCTACGAGCAGTACTTC.

This clonotype was observed at least ten times. The chain is built from TRBV7-2 and TRBJ2-3, with D tentatively TRBD2 (6 bases). The germline V gene encodes CDR1 SGHTA and CDR2 FQGNSA. V dropped 5 bases and J dropped 4 bases, with 19 bases sitting between them. This CDR3 contains 16 residues. The CDR3 spells CASSGRLVGFSDTQYF. The CDR3 DNA follows: TGTGCCAGCAGCGGGCGACTAGTCGGCTTTTCAGATACGCAGTATTTT. The full variable domain, its missing parts supplied by reference TRBV7-2 and TRBJ2-3, is GAGVSQSPSNKVTEKGKDVELRCDPISGHTALYWYRQSLGQGLEFLIYFQGNSAPDKSGLPSDRFSAERTGGSVSTLTIQRTQQEDSAVYLCASSGRLVGFSDTQYFGPGTRLTVL.

The table lists this clonotype with many counts. The V call is TRBV10-3, the J call TRBJ2-7; tentatively, D is TRBD1 (5 bases). Germline values: CDR1 ENHRY, CDR2 SYGVKD. The CDR3 covers 14 residues. Trimming stripped 2 bases from V and 3 bases from J, with 11 bases between. The CDR3 here is CAISEDTGYYEQYF. CDR3 DNA: TGTGCCATCAGTGAGGATACAGGATACTACGAGCAGTACTTC.

This chain joins TRBV12-3 or TRBV12-4 and TRBJ2-3; D ambiguous. V shed 4 bases and J shed 0 bases, with 14 bases lying between them. The CDR3 totals 16 residues. CDR3 nucleotides: TGTGCCAGCAGTTCTTATATGTCGGACAGCACAGATACGCAGTATTTT. Amino acid sequence: CASSSYMSDSTDTQYF.

This clonotype was seen ten or more times. The chain joins TRBV18 to TRBJ2-1, with 7 bases lining up with TRBD1. CDR3 length: 16 residues. V was clipped by 3 bases and J by 6 bases; unmatched bases: 11. Germline loops: CDR1 KGHSH, CDR2 LQKENI. The CDR3 DNA sequence: TGTGCCAGCTCACCTTCCGGGACAGTCCATTTCAATGAGCAGTTCTTC. This gives the protein CASSPSGTVHFNEQFF.

This clonotype was counted at least ten times. This chain joins TRBV29-1 and TRBJ1-4, with D maybe TRBD1 (5 bases). Trimming pared 5 bases from V and 8 bases from J, leaving 12 bases between. The germline gives CDR1 SQVTM, CDR2 ANQGSEA. The CDR3 has 12 residues. Here the CDR3 reads CSVRDGQEKLFF. CDR3 DNA: TGCAGCGTTCGGGACGGCCAGGAAAAACTGTTTTTT. The complete variable domain, with remaining parts taken from reference TRBV29-1 and TRBJ1-4, reads SAVISQKPSRDICQRGTSLTIQCQVDSQVTMMFWYRQQPGQSLTLIATANQGSEATYESGFVIDKFPISRPNLTFSTLTVSNMSPEDSSIYLCSVRDGQEKLFFGSGTQLSVL.

This clonotype was counted at least ten times. The chain joins TRBV18 to TRBJ2-5; D possibly uses TRBD1 or TRBD2 (6 bases each). The V end lost 4 bases, the J end lost 1 base, and 7 bases lay between the germline ends. The CDR3 length is 13 residues. The germline gives CDR1 KGHSH, CDR2 LQKENI. The CDR3 nucleotides are TGTGCCAGCTCACAGGGGGGCCAAGAGACCCAGTACTTC. Protein: CASSQGGQETQYF.

The table lists this clonotype with many counts. The V call is TRBV15, the J call TRBJ2-7; TRBD1 might be the D (6 bases). Per the germline V gene, CDR1 is LNHNV and CDR2 is YYDKDF (reference sequence). The V end lost 5 bases, the J end lost 2 bases, and 10 bases lay between the germline ends. The CDR3 is made up of 13 amino acids. The CDR3 reads CATSRQGTYEQYF. CDR3 nucleotides: TGTGCCACCAGCCGCCAGGGGACCTACGAGCAGTACTTC.

This clonotype was seen ten or more times. The rearrangement links TRBV20-1 to TRBJ2-6; TRBD1 aligns across 10 bases. Trimming removed 6 bases from V and 3 bases from J; junction bases left unmatched: 14. The CDR3 has 18 residues. Germline V gene sequence: CDR1 DFQATT, CDR2 SNEGSKA (reference sequence). This CDR3 is CSASHAGTGVFGANVLTF. CDR3 in DNA: TGCAGTGCCAGCCATGCCGGGACAGGGGTTTTTGGGGCCAACGTCCTGACTTTC.

This clonotype was found many times. The chain employs TRBV7-3 and TRBJ2-1; a possible D gene is TRBD2 (7 bases). The V end was cut by 1 base, the J end by 15 bases, with 13 bases between. Germline CDR1 is SGHTA and CDR2 is FQGTGA. The CDR3 sequence is 12 residues long. The CDR3 DNA reads as TGTGCCAGCAGCTTAAAGGGGGGGGAGGTGTTCTTC. It is translated as CASSLKGGEVFF.

In this sample, this clonotype turned up many times. The V gene is TRBV12-3 or TRBV12-4, the J gene TRBJ2-3; D gene unclear. Trimming shortened V by 3 bases and J by 5 bases, and 9 bases separated the two germline ends. This CDR3 has 13 residues. The CDR3 here is CASSFIARDTQYF. CDR3 in DNA: TGTGCCAGCAGTTTCATAGCCCGAGATACGCAGTATTTT.

This clonotype came up once. The genes are TRBV29-1 and TRBJ1-1, with D possibly being TRBD1 (5 bases). CDR1 and CDR2 from the germline V gene are SQVTM and ANQGSEA. With 7 bases removed from V and 4 bases from J, the gap between germline ends came to 10 bases. The length of the CDR3 is 11 residues. CDR3 protein: CSAGGTTEAFF. As DNA, the CDR3 is TGCAGCGCCGGGGGGACCACTGAAGCTTTCTTT.

There are many counts of this clonotype. The genes are TRBV24-1 and TRBJ1-3; the D is unclear. The V gene lost 3 bases and the J gene lost 1 base, with 12 bases spanning the gap. The germline V gene encodes CDR1 KGHDR and CDR2 SFDVKD. This CDR3 comprises 16 residues. The CDR3 DNA is TGTGCCACCAGTGATGGACCCCCGAGATCTGGAAACACCATATATTTT. Amino acids: CATSDGPPRSGNTIYF.

In this sample, this clonotype turned up a few times. The chain couples TRBV27 to TRBJ2-1, with D possibly being TRBD2 (5 bases). This CDR3 region has 13 residues. CDR1 and CDR2 from the germline V gene are MNHEY and SMNVEV (reference sequence). V lost 3 bases to trimming and J lost 8 bases, with 11 bases between them. The CDR3 reads CASSLRVLHEQFF. The CDR3 bases are TGTGCCAGCAGTTTGCGGGTTCTGCATGAGCAGTTCTTC.

This clonotype was found many times. This chain uses TRBV29-1 with TRBJ2-7; D may match TRBD1 or TRBD2 (5 bases each). Germline CDR1 SQVTM, CDR2 ANQGSEA. The CDR3 totals 12 residues. The CDR3 is CSTGTGGYEQYF. The CDR3 coding sequence is TGCAGTACCGGGACGGGTGGTTACGAGCAGTACTTC.

In this sample, this clonotype turned up many times. The V gene is TRBV5-1, the J gene TRBJ2-2, with a weak D call TRBD1 (5 bases). CDR1 is SGHRS, CDR2 YFSETQ, per germline. The CDR3 length is 14 residues. With 3 bases removed from V and 7 bases from J, the gap between germline ends came to 13 bases. The CDR3 here is CASSSGKFGGELFF. The CDR3 DNA follows: TGCGCCAGCAGCTCAGGGAAATTTGGCGGGGAGCTGTTTTTT.

The chain couples TRBV11-3 to TRBJ1-1; the match to TRBD1 covers 8 bases. The CDR3 length is 15 residues. CDR1 and CDR2 (germline): SGHNT, YENEEA. J was trimmed by 0 bases and V by 5 bases; bases with no gene match: 5. This chain's CDR3 is CASSGDRGLNTEAFF. The CDR3 DNA follows: TGTGCCAGCAGCGGAGACAGGGGTTTGAACACTGAAGCTTTCTTT.

This clonotype was observed many times. The V call is TRBV7-9, the J call TRBJ1-1; the D gene is possibly TRBD1 (5 bases). From germline, CDR1 is SEHNR and CDR2 FQNEAQ (reference sequence). Trimming took 0 bases from V and 5 from J, leaving 13 bases between them. The CDR3 runs to 15 residues. The CDR3 bases are TGTGCCAGCAGCTTAGCGTTGACAGTCAGGACTGAAGCTTTCTTT. It translates to CASSLALTVRTEAFF.

Ten or more counts support this clonotype. The rearrangement joins TRBV6-2 or TRBV6-3 to TRBJ1-1; D unclear. Germline lookup yields CDR1 MNHEY and CDR2 SVGEGT. Deletions cut 0 bases from V and 8 bases from J, with 19 bases between. This CDR3 has 16 amino acids. The CDR3 nucleotides are TGTGCCAGCAGTTACTCGGCTACTTTCTCCCGACCAGAAGCTTTCTTT. Protein product: CASSYSATFSRPEAFF.